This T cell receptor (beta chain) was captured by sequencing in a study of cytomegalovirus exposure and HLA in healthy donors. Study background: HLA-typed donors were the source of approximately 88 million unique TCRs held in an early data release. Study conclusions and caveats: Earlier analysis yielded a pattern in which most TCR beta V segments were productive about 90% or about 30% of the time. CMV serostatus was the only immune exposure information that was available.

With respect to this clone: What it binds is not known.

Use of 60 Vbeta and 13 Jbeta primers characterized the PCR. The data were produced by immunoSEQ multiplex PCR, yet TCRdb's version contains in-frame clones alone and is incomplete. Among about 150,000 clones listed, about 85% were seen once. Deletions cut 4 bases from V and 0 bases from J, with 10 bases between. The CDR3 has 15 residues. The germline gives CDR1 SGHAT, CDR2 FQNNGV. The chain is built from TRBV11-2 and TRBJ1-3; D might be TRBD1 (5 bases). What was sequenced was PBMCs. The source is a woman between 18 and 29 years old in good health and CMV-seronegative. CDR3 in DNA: TGTGCCAGCAGCTCAGGGTTCAACTCTGGAAACACCATATATTTT. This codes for CASSSGFNSGNTIYF.